The T cell receptor beta chain described here comes from a study of blood T cell repertoires in COVID-19. Here immunoSEQ multiplex PCR was the method, and the copy in TCRdb shows in-frame clones only, minus some. The table lists about 310,000 clones, roughly 90% of them singletons, with approximately 9% in the top ten. A word on this clone: This sample includes further DNA sequences coding for the same CDR3.

The CDR3 covers 16 residues. V lost 3 bases and J lost 3; bases outside the gene matches: 3. CDR1 SGHRS and CDR2 YFSETQ come from the germline V gene. The clonotype comes from a woman in her late teens or twenties who had recovered from COVID-19. The gene calls are TRBV5-1 and TRBJ2-3; 14 bases line up with TRBD2. The material sequenced was PBMCs or T cells enriched from blood (not recorded which). CDR3 in amino acids: CASSSRLAGGTDTQYF. The CDR3 DNA reads TGCGCCAGCAGCTCGCGACTAGCGGGGGGGACAGATACGCAGTATTTT.